The 15 T cell receptor beta chains below all came from one sample that was sequenced in a study of blood T cell repertoires in COVID-19. Using immunoSEQ multiplex PCR, the repertoire was profiled, and TCRdb retains in-frame clones only, with some absent. The sample lists about 220,000 clones; roughly four fifths were seen once. The sequenced sample was PBMCs or T cells enriched from blood (not recorded which). Source of these receptors: a woman between 40 and 55 years old with acute COVID-19.

V gene TRBV19 combines with J gene TRBJ2-7, with 10 bases fitting TRBD1. The CDR3 runs to 14 residues. With V trimmed by 7 bases and J by 2 bases, 5 bases remained unmatched. CDR1 is LNHDA and CDR2 is SQIVND in the germline V gene (reference sequence). CDR3: CASKAGQGAYEQYF. DNA for the CDR3: TGTGCCAGTAAGGCAGGACAGGGGGCCTACGAGCAGTACTTC.

The V and J genes are TRBV7-2 and TRBJ1-1, with TRBD1 matching over 9 bases. The CDR3 covers 14 residues. The V segment lost 1 base and the J segment 10 bases; nucleotides outside the gene matches: 7. CDR1 is SGHTA and CDR2 is FQGNSA in the germline V gene. For the CDR3, the DNA is TGTGCCAGCAGCTTAGGGGAGACAGGGGGTAGAGCTTTCTTT. Its protein is CASSLGETGGRAFF.

The chain combines TRBV6-5 with TRBJ2-7; possible D gene TRBD2, 5 bases. There are 14 residues in the CDR3. Trimming took 5 bases from V and 4 from J, leaving 15 bases between them. Germline V gene sequence: CDR1 MNHEY, CDR2 SVGAGI. Written as DNA, the CDR3 is TGTGCCAGCAGTCCCCTGTCTAGCCGATACGAGCAGTACTTC. It translates to CASSPLSSRYEQYF.

The chain carries TRBV7-8 and TRBJ1-2; D not resolved. CDR1 is SGHVS, CDR2 FQNEAQ, per germline. Trimming left V 3 bases short and J 6 bases short, with 8 bases between. The CDR3 totals 12 residues. The CDR3 region is CASSFGLDGYTF. For the CDR3, the DNA is TGTGCCAGCAGCTTTGGCTTGGATGGCTACACCTTC.

The chain's CDR3 is CASSFLPGELFF. The DNA of the CDR3 is TGTGCCAGCAGCTTTCTCCCCGGGGAGCTGTTTTTT. V gene TRBV7-9 combines with J gene TRBJ2-2; D uncertain. With 3 bases removed from V and 6 bases from J, the gap between germline ends came to 5 bases. Germline values: CDR1 SEHNR, CDR2 FQNEAQ (reference sequence). This CDR3 has 12 amino acids.

Details on this clone: The limits of the CDR3 on the DNA are not certain, so only TCRdb's listed CDR3 is given. V is TRBV28 and J is TRBJ1-1; the table's D gene call, TRBD1, was not cross checked with the DNA. The CDR3 is 13 amino acids in total, end residues counted. Germline V CDR1 and CDR2: MDHEN, SYDVKM. CDR3 in amino acids: CASSFWPRTEAFF.

The chain is built from TRBV7-2 and TRBJ1-6; 7 nucleotides line up with TRBD1. The CDR3 length is 14 residues. The trim removed 5 bases at V and 10 bases at J, leaving 8 bases unmatched. CDR1 is SGHTA and CDR2 is FQGNSA in the germline V gene. This chain's CDR3 is CASSPRQGGSPLHF. The CDR3, as DNA: TGTGCCAGCAGCCCCCGACAGGGTGGGTCACCCCTCCACTTT.

The chain uses TRBV7-2 and TRBJ2-1, with 11 positions matching TRBD2. Trimming removed 2 bases from V and 7 bases from J; junction bases left unmatched: 4. The CDR3 length is 15 residues. Germline V lookup: CDR1 SGHTA, CDR2 FQGNSA. CDR3 region: CASSLSSGGVNEQFF. CDR3 in DNA: TGTGCCAGCAGCTTAAGTAGCGGGGGGGTTAATGAGCAGTTCTTC. The complete variable domain, with remaining parts taken from reference TRBV7-2 and TRBJ2-1, reads GAGVSQSPSNKVTEKGKDVELRCDPISGHTALYWYRQSLGQGLEFLIYFQGNSAPDKSGLPSDRFSAERTGGSVSTLTIQRTQQEDSAVYLCASSLSSGGVNEQFFGPGTRLTVL.

The chain recombines TRBV9 with TRBJ1-2; D is unresolved. The CDR3 is made up of 13 amino acids. Trimming removed 3 bases at V and 4 bases at J, with 10 bases between. CDR1 and CDR2 from the germline V gene are SGDLS and YYNGEE. CDR3: CASSDDGGYGYTF. The CDR3 DNA reads as TGTGCCAGCAGCGACGACGGAGGCTATGGCTACACCTTC. The variable domain in full, with the rest retrieved from reference TRBV9 and TRBJ1-2, is DSGVTQTPKHLITATGQRVTLRCSPRSGDLSVYWYQQSLDQGLQFLIQYYNGEERAKGNILERFSAQQFPDLHSELNLSSLELGDSALYFCASSDDGGYGYTFGSGTRLTVV.

This clone showed up many times. The V call is TRBV28, the J call TRBJ1-6, with D unresolved. There are 13 residues in the CDR3. V lost 3 bases to trimming and J lost 3 bases, with 3 bases between them. Germline CDR1 MDHEN, CDR2 SYDVKM. The CDR3 DNA reads TGTGCCAGCAGTTTCATCTATAATTCACCCCTCCACTTT. Residues: CASSFIYNSPLHF.

The chain is built from TRBV6-1 and TRBJ2-3, with 8 bases that match TRBD2. The junction had 9 bases not matched to a gene; V was cut back by 4 bases and J by 0 bases. There are 17 residues in the CDR3. Germline lookup yields CDR1 MNHNS and CDR2 SASEGT. CDR3 in amino acids: CASSVSGADTSTDTQYF. The CDR3 bases are TGTGCCAGCAGTGTTAGCGGGGCGGACACTAGCACAGATACGCAGTATTTT.

CDR3 amino acids: CASSTGQAPSYEQYF. CDR3 coding DNA: TGTGCCAGCAGTACGGGACAGGCCCCCTCCTACGAGCAGTACTTC. V is TRBV6-5 and J is TRBJ2-7; 8 bases map to TRBD1. This CDR3 is built from 15 residues. Germline values: CDR1 MNHEY, CDR2 SVGAGI. V was clipped by 5 bases and J by 0 bases; unmatched bases: 6.

The CDR3 spells CASSLGQGSRPLHF. CDR3 coding DNA: TGTGCCAGCAGTTTAGGACAGGGCTCAAGACCCCTCCACTTT. The chain has TRBV27 and TRBJ1-6, with TRBD1 matching 8 bases. The CDR3 runs to 14 residues. V was clipped by 2 bases and J by 12 bases; unmatched bases: 6. Germline V gene data show CDR1 as MNHEY and CDR2 as SMNVEV (reference sequence).

This clone has a count of ten or more. The J gene is TRBJ1-5, the V gene TRBV7-8; possible D gene TRBD1, 5 bases. The CDR3 totals 15 residues. Trimming removed 0 bases at V and 2 bases at J, with 8 bases between. Germline V CDR1 and CDR2: SGHVS, FQNEAQ. The CDR3 is CASSLAWGGNQPQHF. In nucleotides, the CDR3 is TGTGCCAGCAGCTTAGCTTGGGGGGGCAATCAGCCCCAGCATTTT.

The chain employs TRBV3-1 (or the pseudogene TRBV3-2) and TRBJ2-7, with unresolved D. The CDR3 is 15 residues long. Trimming left V 2 bases short and J 5 bases short, with 16 bases between. Germline loops: CDR1 LGHDT, CDR2 YNNKEL (reference sequence). The CDR3 sequence is CASSQPGHRKNEQYF. The CDR3 DNA reads TGTGCCAGCAGCCAACCTGGGCACCGGAAGAACGAGCAGTACTTC.